This is a list of T cell receptor beta chains from one sample in a study of T-cell reconstitution after alpha-beta-depleted transplantation in children. From the PCR reads, TCRdb called clonotypes with MiXCR, one entry per CDR3 protein. This sample has more than 450,000 distinct CDR3 sequences; approximately 16% occur once, and the top ten carry roughly 3.3%. The material was PBMCs from the stem cell graft donor, obtained from the stem cell graft. Source of these receptors: a human donor who donated a stem cell graft to a child with acute lymphoblastic leukemia. Each CDR3 is given with its conserved first and last residue. Fields, in order: V gene, D gene, clone size, CDR3 length, J gene, CDR3 protein, CDR3 DNA. D genes are given only for firm matches. Clone sizes are given selectively: once, few, many, or a class where the clone is expanded.

TRBV4-1	TRBD2	-	14	TRBJ2-7	CASSYGLADYEQYF	TGCGCCAGCAGCTACGGACTAGCGGACTACGAGCAGTACTTC
TRBV6-1	-	-	16	TRBJ2-7	CASSEKKAGVFDEQYF	TGTGCCAGCAGTGAAAAAAAGGCAGGGGTTTTCGACGAGCAGTACTTC
TRBV4-1	TRBD1	few	15	TRBJ1-6	CASSQPGTGNSPLHF	TGCGCCAGCAGCCAACCCGGGACAGGGAATTCACCCCTCCACTTT
TRBV19	TRBD2	-	15	TRBJ2-7	CASSMELAGAREQYF	TGTGCCAGTAGTATGGAACTAGCGGGAGCTCGGGAGCAGTACTTC
TRBV5-1	TRBD2	few	19	TRBJ2-3	CASSLALLTSGRNTDTQYF	TGCGCCAGCAGCTTGGCCCTATTGACTAGCGGGAGAAACACAGATACGCAGTATTTT
TRBV7-9	TRBD2	-	16	TRBJ2-7	CASSLRAGTRSGEQYF	TGTGCCAGCAGCTTAAGGGCCGGGACTAGGAGCGGCGAGCAGTACTTC
TRBV29-1	-	few	11	TRBJ1-1	CSGGENTEAFF	TGCAGCGGGGGGGAGAACACTGAAGCTTTCTTT
TRBV7-3	-	-	15	TRBJ1-1	CASSLIQAGNTEAFF	TGTGCCAGCAGCTTAATACAGGCAGGGAACACTGAAGCTTTCTTT
TRBV2	TRBD2	-	13	TRBJ2-1	CASSDWAGDEQFF	TGTGCCAGCAGTGATTGGGCGGGAGATGAGCAGTTCTTC
TRBV7-9	-	few	14	TRBJ2-7	CASSLVGLSDEQYF	TGTGCCAGCAGCTTGGTGGGGCTCTCGGACGAGCAGTACTTC
TRBV5-1	-	many	13	TRBJ1-1	CASSLVPNTEAFF	TGCGCCAGCAGCTTGGTGCCGAACACTGAAGCTTTCTTT
TRBV6-5	-	few	15	TRBJ1-1	CASSYGVVMNTEAFF	TGTGCCAGCAGTTACGGAGTAGTGATGAACACTGAAGCTTTCTTT
TRBV9	TRBD1	-	16	TRBJ1-5	CASSEGTGGLNQPQHF	TGTGCCAGCAGCGAAGGGACAGGGGGCCTCAATCAGCCCCAGCATTTT
TRBV6-1	TRBD2	few	17	TRBJ2-2	CASSRTSGSLGTGELFF	TGTGCCAGCAGTCGGACTAGCGGGAGTCTTGGCACCGGGGAGCTGTTTTTT
TRBV25-1	-	-	13	TRBJ1-2	CASSERQWFGYTF	TGTGCCAGCAGTGAAAGACAATGGTTCGGCTACACCTTC
TRBV27	-	few	14	TRBJ2-7	CASSYGIGSYEQYF	TGTGCCAGCAGTTACGGGATTGGGTCCTACGAGCAGTACTTC
TRBV5-1	TRBD1	-	16	TRBJ1-2	CASSLEAGTGVYGYTF	TGCGCCAGCAGCTTGGAAGCCGGGACAGGGGTCTATGGCTACACCTTC
TRBV20-1	-	-	14	TRBJ1-4	CSASLRTLGEKLFF	TGCAGTGCTAGTCTCCGGACCTTAGGAGAAAAACTGTTTTTT
TRBV10-2	-	-	14	TRBJ1-2	CASTLDSLGYGYTF	TGCGCCAGCACCCTCGACAGTCTTGGCTATGGCTACACCTTC
TRBV5-1	TRBD2	-	16	TRBJ2-5	CASSSGTSGEGETQYF	TGCGCCAGCAGCTCCGGGACTAGCGGGGAAGGAGAGACCCAGTACTTC